A single sample gave rise to the 10 T cell receptor beta chains below, sequenced in a study of blood T cell repertoires in COVID-19. Repertoires were generated with immunoSEQ multiplex PCR, while TCRdb's copy carries only in-frame clones and drops some. The table shows over 100,000 clones, with over 60% occurring only once. Sequencing was carried out using peripheral blood. The receptor set was obtained from a woman aged 80 or over with acute or convalescent COVID-19.

The chain uses TRBV15 and TRBJ2-5; 8 nucleotides line up with TRBD1. V dropped 0 bases and J dropped 2; count of bases not matched to a gene: 5. This CDR3 is built from 16 residues. The germline V gene encodes CDR1 LNHNV and CDR2 YYDKDF (reference sequence). CDR3 residues: CATSRDIGTGQETQYF. The CDR3 DNA sequence: TGTGCCACCAGCAGAGATATCGGGACAGGACAAGAGACCCAGTACTTC. Looking up the rest from reference TRBV15 and TRBJ2-5 gives the full variable domain: DAMVIQNPRYQVTQFGKPVTLSCSQTLNHNVMYWYQQKSSQAPKLLFHYYDKDFNNEADTPDNFQSRRPNTSFCFLDIRSPGLGDTAMYLCATSRDIGTGQETQYFGPGTRLLVL.

The V gene is TRBV19, the J gene TRBJ2-3; D might be TRBD1 (6 bases). V lost 5 bases, J lost 2 bases, and 17 bases lay in between. The CDR3 sequence is 16 residues long. Germline-derived CDR1 and CDR2 are LNHDA and SQIVND (reference sequence). The CDR3 region is CASSQGPPLDTDTQYF. The CDR3 DNA sequence: TGTGCCAGTAGTCAGGGGCCCCCATTGGACACAGATACGCAGTATTTT.

The rearrangement uses TRBV4-3 and TRBJ2-2, with 7 bases that match TRBD2. The CDR3 covers 17 residues. The germline V gene has CDR1 LGHNA and CDR2 YSLEER. Trimming at V came to 0 bases and at J to 6 bases, leaving 10 bases not matched to a gene. The CDR3 protein is CASSQDWAGEDAGELFF. CDR3 sequence (DNA): TGCGCCAGCAGCCAAGATTGGGCGGGAGAGGACGCCGGGGAGCTGTTTTTT.

The chain joins TRBV3-1 (or the pseudogene TRBV3-2) to TRBJ1-6; the D is unclear. The CDR3 is 14 amino acids. Deletions cut 4 bases from V and 4 bases from J, with 8 bases between. The germline CDR1 and CDR2 sequences are LGHDT and YNNKEL (reference sequence). CDR3 region: CASSPRGYNSPLHF. In DNA, the CDR3 is TGTGCCAGCAGCCCGCGAGGATATAATTCACCCCTCCACTTT.

The chain links TRBV7-2 to TRBJ2-1; TRBD2 matches 7 bases. The CDR3 extends over 15 amino acids. Trimming cost V 3 bases and J 4 bases; bases outside gene matches: 6. Germline V lookup: CDR1 SGHTA, CDR2 FQGNSA. The CDR3 sequence is CASSFLQGGYNEQFF. The CDR3, as DNA: TGTGCCAGCAGCTTTCTGCAGGGAGGGTACAATGAGCAGTTCTTC.

The CDR3 bases are TGTGCCAGTAGTGGGCAGGGGGCTTGGGAGACCCAGTACTTC. This sequence encodes CASSGQGAWETQYF. The chain carries TRBV19 and TRBJ2-5; TRBD1 aligns across 8 bases. The V segment lost 5 bases and the J segment 5 bases; nucleotides outside the gene matches: 7. The V gene's germline CDR1 is LNHDA and CDR2 SQIVND (reference sequence). The CDR3 runs to 14 residues.

The chain links TRBV2 to TRBJ2-5; the match to TRBD2 covers 11 bases. From germline, CDR1 is SNHLY and CDR2 FYNNEI. Losses at the gene ends were 8 bases for V and 5 bases for J; bases not matched to a gene: 7. This CDR3 has 14 amino acids. CDR3 in amino acids: CASGNSGGAETQYF. The CDR3 DNA reads TGTGCCAGCGGCAATAGCGGGGGGGCCGAGACCCAGTACTTC.

This rearrangement joins TRBV5-4 to TRBJ1-6; 9 bases match TRBD1. V was clipped by 4 bases and J by 9 bases; unmatched bases: 8. This CDR3 region has 15 residues. Germline loops: CDR1 SGHNT, CDR2 YYREEE (reference sequence). The CDR3 DNA is TGTGCCAGCAGCAGGGACAGGGCCTTTTCTTCACCCCTCCACTTT. This sequence encodes CASSRDRAFSSPLHF.

The chain joins TRBV24-1 to TRBJ2-3; TRBD1 matches 9 bases. V gave up 4 bases and J gave up 5 bases; unmatched junction bases: 6. In germline, CDR1 is KGHDR, CDR2 SFDVKD. CDR3 length: 15 residues. CDR3: CATSDFTGGVDTQYF. In DNA form, the CDR3 reads TGTGCCACCAGTGACTTCACAGGGGGCGTAGATACGCAGTATTTT.

In this sample, this clone turned up once. The chain is built from TRBV11-2 and TRBJ1-2; 11 bases agree with TRBD1. V was clipped by 5 bases and J by 4 bases; unmatched bases: 0. The length of the CDR3 is 13 residues. Germline CDR1 is SGHAT and CDR2 is FQNNGV. CDR3 in amino acids: CASSGTGGYGYTF. The CDR3, as DNA: TGTGCCAGCAGCGGGACAGGGGGCTATGGCTACACCTTC.